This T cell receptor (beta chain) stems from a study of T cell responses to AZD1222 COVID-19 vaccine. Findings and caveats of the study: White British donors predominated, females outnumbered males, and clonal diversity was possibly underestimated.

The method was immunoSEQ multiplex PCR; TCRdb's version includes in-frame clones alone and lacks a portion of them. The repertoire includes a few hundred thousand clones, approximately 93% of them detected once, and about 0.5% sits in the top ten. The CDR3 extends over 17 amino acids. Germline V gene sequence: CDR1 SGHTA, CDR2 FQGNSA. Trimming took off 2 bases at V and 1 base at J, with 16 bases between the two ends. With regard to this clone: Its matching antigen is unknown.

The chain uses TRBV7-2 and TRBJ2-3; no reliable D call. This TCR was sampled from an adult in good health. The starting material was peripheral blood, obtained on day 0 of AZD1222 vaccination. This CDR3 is CASSLYVKTAGTDTQYF. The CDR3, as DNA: TGTGCCAGCAGCTTATATGTTAAAACGGCGGGCACAGATACGCAGTATTTT.